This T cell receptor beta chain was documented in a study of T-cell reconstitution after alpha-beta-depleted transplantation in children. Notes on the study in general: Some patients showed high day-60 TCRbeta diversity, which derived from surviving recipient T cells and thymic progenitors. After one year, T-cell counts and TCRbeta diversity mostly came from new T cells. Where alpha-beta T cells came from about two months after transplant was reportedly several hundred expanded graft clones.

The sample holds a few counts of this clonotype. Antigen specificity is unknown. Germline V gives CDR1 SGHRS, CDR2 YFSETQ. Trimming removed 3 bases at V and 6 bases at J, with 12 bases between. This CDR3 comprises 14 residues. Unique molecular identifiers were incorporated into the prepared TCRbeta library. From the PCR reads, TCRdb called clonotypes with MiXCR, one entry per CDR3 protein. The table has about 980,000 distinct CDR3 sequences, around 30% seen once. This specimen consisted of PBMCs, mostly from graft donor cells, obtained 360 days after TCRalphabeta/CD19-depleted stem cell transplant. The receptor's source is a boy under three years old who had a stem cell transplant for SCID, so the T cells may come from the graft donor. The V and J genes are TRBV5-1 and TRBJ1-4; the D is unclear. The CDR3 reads CASSSDVNDEKLFF. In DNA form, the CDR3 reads TGCGCCAGCAGCTCGGACGTGAATGATGAAAAACTGTTTTTT.